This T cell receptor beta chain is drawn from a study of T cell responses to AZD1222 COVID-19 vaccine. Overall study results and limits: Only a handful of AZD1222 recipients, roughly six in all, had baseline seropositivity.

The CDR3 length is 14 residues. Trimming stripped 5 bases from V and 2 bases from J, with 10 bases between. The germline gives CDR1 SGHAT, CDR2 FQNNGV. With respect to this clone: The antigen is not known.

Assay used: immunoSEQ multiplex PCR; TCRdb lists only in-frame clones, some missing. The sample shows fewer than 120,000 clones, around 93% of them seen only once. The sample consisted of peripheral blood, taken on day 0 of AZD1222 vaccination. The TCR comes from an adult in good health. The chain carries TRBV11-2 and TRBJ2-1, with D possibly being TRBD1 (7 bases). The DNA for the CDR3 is TGTGCCAGCAGCGCGGGACAGACCTACAATGAGCAGTTCTTC. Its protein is CASSAGQTYNEQFF.